The 2 T cell receptor beta chains below were found in one sample sequenced in a study of post-analysis software for immune sequencing data. Study-wide points: Higher frequency in patients than in controls was seen for a handful of TRBV segments, with TRBV5-6, TRBV5-1 and TRBV20-1 among them.

TCR beta cDNA libraries had unique molecular identifiers. TCRdb re-derived calls from the PCR reads in MiXCR, one entry per CDR3 protein. This sample carries hundreds of thousands of distinct CDR3 sequences, around 40% of them seen once, and the ten largest clones take around 10%. No antigen has been assigned to these receptors. The sample comprised blood. The receptors come from a girl aged 10-17 years with multiple sclerosis.

The chain is built from TRBV7-2 and TRBJ1-1; a weak D match, TRBD1 (6 bases). The CDR3 covers 16 residues. The germline V gene encodes CDR1 SGHTA and CDR2 FQGNSA. With 3 bases removed from V and 1 base from J, the gap between germline ends came to 15 bases. The CDR3 spells CASSFSYDRTNTEAFF. Here the CDR3 DNA reads TGTGCCAGCAGCTTCTCCTACGACAGGACGAACACTGAAGCTTTCTTT.

V gene TRBV10-3 combines with J gene TRBJ2-5, with 8 positions matching TRBD1. Trimming took 2 bases from V and 11 from J; bases not matched to a gene: 25. Germline CDR1 and CDR2: ENHRY and SYGVKD. The CDR3 has 19 amino acids. The CDR3 loop is CAISEPQGASDSDPYGQYF. CDR3 nucleotide sequence: TGTGCCATCAGTGAGCCCCAGGGGGCTAGCGATTCGGACCCCTACGGGCAGTACTTC.